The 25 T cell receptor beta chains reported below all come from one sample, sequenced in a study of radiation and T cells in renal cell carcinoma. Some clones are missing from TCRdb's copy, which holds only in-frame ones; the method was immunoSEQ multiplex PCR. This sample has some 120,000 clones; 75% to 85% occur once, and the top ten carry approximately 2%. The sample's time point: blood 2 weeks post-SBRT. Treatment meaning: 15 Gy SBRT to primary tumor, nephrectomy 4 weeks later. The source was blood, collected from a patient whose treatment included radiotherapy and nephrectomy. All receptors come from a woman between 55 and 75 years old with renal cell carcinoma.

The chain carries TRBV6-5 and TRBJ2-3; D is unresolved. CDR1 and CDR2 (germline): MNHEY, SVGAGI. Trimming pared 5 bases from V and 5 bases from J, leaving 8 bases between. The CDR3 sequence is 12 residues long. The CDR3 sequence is CASSQTGDTQYF. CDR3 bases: TGTGCCAGCAGTCAGACCGGAGATACGCAGTATTTT.

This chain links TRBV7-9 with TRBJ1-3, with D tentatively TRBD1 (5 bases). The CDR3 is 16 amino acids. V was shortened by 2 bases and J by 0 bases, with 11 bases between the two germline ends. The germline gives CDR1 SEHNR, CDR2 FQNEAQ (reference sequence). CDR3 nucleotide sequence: TGTGCCAGCAGCTTAACGGGGCCTGCCTCTGGAAACACCATATATTTT. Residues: CASSLTGPASGNTIYF.

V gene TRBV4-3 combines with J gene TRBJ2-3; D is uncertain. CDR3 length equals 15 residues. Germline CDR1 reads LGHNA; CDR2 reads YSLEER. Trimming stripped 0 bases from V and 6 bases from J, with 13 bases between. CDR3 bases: TGCGCCAGCAGCCAAGATTCAGCGTGGACGGATACGCAGTATTTT. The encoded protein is CASSQDSAWTDTQYF.

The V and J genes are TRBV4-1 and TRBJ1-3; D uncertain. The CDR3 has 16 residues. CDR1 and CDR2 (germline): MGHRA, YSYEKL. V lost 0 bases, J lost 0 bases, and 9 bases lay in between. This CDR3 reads CASSQDHGLSGNTIYF. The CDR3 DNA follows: TGCGCCAGCAGCCAAGACCATGGGCTCTCTGGAAACACCATATATTTT.

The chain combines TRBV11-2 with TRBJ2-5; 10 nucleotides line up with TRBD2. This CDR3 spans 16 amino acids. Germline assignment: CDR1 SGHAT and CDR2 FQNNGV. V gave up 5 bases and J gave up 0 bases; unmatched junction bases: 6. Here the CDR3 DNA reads TGTGCCAGCAGCCGCCATAGCGGGGGGTACCAAGAGACCCAGTACTTC. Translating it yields CASSRHSGGYQETQYF.

The CDR3 is CASSLTGTTEAFF. The CDR3 DNA sequence: TGTGCCAGCAGCTTAACAGGGACCACTGAAGCTTTCTTT. This sequence joins TRBV11-1 and TRBJ1-1; maybe TRBD1 (6 bases). CDR1 is SGHAT and CDR2 is FQDESV in the germline V gene (reference sequence). This CDR3 has 13 amino acids. The V end was cut by 2 bases, the J end by 4 bases, with 8 bases between.

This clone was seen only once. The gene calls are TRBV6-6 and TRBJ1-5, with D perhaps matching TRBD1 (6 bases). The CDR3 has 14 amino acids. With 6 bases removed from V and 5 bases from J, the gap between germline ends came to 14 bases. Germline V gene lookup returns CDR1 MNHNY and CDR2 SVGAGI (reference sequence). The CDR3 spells CASSRDNGYQPQHF. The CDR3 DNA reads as TGTGCCAGCAGCCGGGACAACGGCTATCAGCCCCAGCATTTT.

CDR3 DNA sequence: TGTGCCAGCAGCGGACAGGGGCGTGGGTGGGAGACCCAGTACTTC. This encodes CASSGQGRGWETQYF. This chain joins TRBV6-1 and TRBJ2-5, with 9 bases fitting TRBD1. Trimming took 6 bases from V and 5 from J; bases not matched to a gene: 10. Germline V gene lookup returns CDR1 MNHNS and CDR2 SASEGT. This CDR3 is built from 15 residues.

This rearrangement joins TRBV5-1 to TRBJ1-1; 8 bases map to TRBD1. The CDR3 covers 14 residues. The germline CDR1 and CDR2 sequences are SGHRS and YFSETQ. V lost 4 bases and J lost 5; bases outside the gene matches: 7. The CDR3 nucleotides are TGCGCCAGCAGCACGCGGACAGGGCTAACTGAAGCTTTCTTT. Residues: CASSTRTGLTEAFF.

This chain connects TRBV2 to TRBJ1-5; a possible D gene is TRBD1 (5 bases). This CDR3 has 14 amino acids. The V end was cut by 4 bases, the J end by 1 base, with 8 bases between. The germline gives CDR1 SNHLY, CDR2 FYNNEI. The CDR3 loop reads CASSVRGSNQPQHF. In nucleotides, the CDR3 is TGTGCCAGCAGTGTTAGGGGAAGCAATCAGCCCCAGCATTTT. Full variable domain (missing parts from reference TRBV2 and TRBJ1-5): EPEVTQTPSHQVTQMGQEVILRCVPISNHLYFYWYRQILGQKVEFLVSFYNNEISEKSEIFDDQFSVERPDGSNFTLKIRSTKLEDSAMYFCASSVRGSNQPQHFGDGTRLSIL.

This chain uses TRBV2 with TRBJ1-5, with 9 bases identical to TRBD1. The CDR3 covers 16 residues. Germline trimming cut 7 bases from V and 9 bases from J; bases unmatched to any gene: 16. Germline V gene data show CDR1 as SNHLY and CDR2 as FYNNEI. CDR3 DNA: TGTGCCAGCAACCAAATCGGGGGACAGGGTTTGGGGCCCCAGCATTTT. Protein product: CASNQIGGQGLGPQHF.

Here the CDR3 DNA reads TGTGCCAGCAGCGGGCGGGGGGTCAATCAGCCCCAGCATTTT. Amino acid sequence: CASSGRGVNQPQHF. The chain employs TRBV9 and TRBJ1-5, with D tentatively TRBD1 (5 bases). The CDR3 is 14 amino acids. Trimming pared 3 bases from V and 3 bases from J, leaving 10 bases between. Germline V gives CDR1 SGDLS, CDR2 YYNGEE.

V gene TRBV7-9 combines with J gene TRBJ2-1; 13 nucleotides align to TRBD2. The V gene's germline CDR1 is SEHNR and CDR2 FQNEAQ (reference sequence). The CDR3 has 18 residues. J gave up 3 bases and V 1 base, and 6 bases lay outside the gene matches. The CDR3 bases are TGTGCCAGCAGCTTAGGGCTAGGGACTAGCGGGATCTACAATGAGCAGTTCTTC. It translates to CASSLGLGTSGIYNEQFF. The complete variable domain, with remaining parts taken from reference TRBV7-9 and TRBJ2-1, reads DTGVSQNPRHKITKRGQNVTFRCDPISEHNRLYWYRQTLGQGPEFLTYFQNEAQLEKSRLLSDRFSAERPKGSFSTLEIQRTEQGDSAMYLCASSLGLGTSGIYNEQFFGPGTRLTVL.

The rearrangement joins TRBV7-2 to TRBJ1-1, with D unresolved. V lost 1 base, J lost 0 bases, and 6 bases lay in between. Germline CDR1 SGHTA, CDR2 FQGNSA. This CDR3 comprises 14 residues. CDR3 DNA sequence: TGTGCCAGCAGCTTAGAGGGCATGAACACTGAAGCTTTCTTT. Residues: CASSLEGMNTEAFF.

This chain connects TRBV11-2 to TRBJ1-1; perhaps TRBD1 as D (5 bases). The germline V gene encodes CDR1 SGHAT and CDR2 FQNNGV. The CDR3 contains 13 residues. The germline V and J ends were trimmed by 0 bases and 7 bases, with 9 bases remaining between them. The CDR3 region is CASSLDGTVEAFF. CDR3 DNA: TGTGCCAGCAGCTTAGATGGGACGGTTGAAGCTTTCTTT.

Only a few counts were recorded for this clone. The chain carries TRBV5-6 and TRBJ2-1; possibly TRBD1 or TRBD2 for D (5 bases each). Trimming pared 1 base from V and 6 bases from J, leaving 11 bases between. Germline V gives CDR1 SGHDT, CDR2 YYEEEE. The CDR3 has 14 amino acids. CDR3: CASSLNRGSNEQFF. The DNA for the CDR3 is TGTGCCAGCAGCTTGAACCGGGGCTCCAATGAGCAGTTCTTC.

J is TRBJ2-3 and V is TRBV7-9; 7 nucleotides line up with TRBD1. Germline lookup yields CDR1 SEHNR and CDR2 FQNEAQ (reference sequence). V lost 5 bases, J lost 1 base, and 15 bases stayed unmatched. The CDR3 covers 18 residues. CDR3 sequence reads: CASSGRLRQGVGTDTQYF. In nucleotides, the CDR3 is TGTGCCAGCAGCGGACGATTAAGACAGGGCGTCGGCACAGATACGCAGTATTTT.

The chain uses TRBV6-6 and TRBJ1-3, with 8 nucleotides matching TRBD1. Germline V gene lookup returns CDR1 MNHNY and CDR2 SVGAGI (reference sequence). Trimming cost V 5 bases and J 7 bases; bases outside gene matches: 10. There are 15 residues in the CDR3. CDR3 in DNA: TGTGCCAGCAGTCCCGGACAGGGTTTAGGTAACACCATATATTTT. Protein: CASSPGQGLGNTIYF.

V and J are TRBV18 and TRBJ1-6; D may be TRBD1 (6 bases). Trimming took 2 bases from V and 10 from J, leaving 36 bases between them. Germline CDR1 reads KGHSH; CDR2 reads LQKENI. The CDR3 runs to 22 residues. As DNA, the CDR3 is TGTGCCAGCTCACCATCACCCCTGACTCGGGCCCGGTCTCGTGGACAGTACTCACCCCTCCACTTT. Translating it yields CASSPSPLTRARSRGQYSPLHF.

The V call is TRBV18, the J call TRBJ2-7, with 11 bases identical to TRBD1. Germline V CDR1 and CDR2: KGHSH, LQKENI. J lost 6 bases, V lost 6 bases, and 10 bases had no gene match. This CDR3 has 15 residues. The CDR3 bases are TGTGCCAGCTCCCCCGGTGGGACAGGGGGAGGCGAGCAGTACTTC. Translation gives CASSPGGTGGGEQYF.

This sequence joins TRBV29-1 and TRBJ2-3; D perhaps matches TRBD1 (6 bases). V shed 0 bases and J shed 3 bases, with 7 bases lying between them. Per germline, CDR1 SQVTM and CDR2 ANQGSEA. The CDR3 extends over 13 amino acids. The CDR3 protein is CSVEEQGTDTQYF. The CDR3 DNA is TGCAGCGTTGAAGAACAGGGAACAGATACGCAGTATTTT.

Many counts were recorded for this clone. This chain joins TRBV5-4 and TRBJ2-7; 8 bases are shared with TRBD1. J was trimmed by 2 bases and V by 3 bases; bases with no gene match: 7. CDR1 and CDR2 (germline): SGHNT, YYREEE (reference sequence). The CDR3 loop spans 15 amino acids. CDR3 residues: CASSYGQGLAYEQYF. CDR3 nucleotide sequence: TGTGCCAGCAGCTATGGACAGGGCCTCGCCTACGAGCAGTACTTC.

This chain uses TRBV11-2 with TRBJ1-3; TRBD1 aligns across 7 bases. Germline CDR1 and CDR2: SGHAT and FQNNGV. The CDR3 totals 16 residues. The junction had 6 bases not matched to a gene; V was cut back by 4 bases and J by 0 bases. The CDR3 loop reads CASSSEGAFSGNTIYF. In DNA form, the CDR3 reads TGTGCCAGCAGCTCGGAGGGGGCTTTCTCTGGAAACACCATATATTTT.

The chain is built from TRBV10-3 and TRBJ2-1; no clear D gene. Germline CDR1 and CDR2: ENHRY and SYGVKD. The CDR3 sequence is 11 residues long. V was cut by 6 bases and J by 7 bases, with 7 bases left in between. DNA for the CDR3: TGTGCCATCAGGGAGAATAATGAGCAGTTCTTC. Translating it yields CAIRENNEQFF.

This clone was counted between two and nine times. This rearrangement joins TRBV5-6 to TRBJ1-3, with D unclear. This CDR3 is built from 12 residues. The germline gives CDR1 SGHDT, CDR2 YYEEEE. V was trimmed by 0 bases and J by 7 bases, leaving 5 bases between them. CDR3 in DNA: TGTGCCAGCAGCTTGGGCCTCAACACCATATATTTT. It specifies CASSLGLNTIYF.